The present entry profiles one T cell receptor beta chain with its context. As yet, its antigen is unknown. Extracted total RNA amounted to at least 5 micrograms for each sample. It was with a sample-barcoded 5' primer and a J-beta primer mix that a second PCR of about 6 to 12 cycles was run. TCRdb re-analysed the 5' RACE reads in MiXCR, keeping a single row per CDR3 protein. This table holds about 780,000 distinct CDR3 sequences, around half found once. The ends were cut back, 0 bases at V and 7 bases at J, with 10 bases in the middle. The CDR3 runs to 14 residues. Germline values: CDR1 SGHTA, CDR2 FQGNSA. The data derive from a study of blood T cells in healthy people across ages. Findings and caveats of the study: Older individuals had lower TCR beta diversity per million T cells (the decline was roughly linear).

Specimen: blood. The genes are TRBV7-2 and TRBJ2-1, with D perhaps being TRBD1 or TRBD2 (5 bases each). The TCR was taken from a man older than 75 in good health. CDR3 sequence: CASSLAGPKNEQFF. In DNA form, the CDR3 reads TGTGCCAGCAGCTTAGCGGGACCCAAAAATGAGCAGTTCTTC.